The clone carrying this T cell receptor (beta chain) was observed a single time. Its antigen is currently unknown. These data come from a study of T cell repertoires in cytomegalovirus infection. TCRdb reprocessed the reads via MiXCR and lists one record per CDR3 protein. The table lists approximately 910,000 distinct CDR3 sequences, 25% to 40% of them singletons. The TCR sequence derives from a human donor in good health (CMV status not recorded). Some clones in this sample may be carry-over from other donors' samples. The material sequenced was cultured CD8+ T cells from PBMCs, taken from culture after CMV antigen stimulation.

The CDR3 reads CASSLAGVSSPLHF. The CDR3 DNA reads TGTGCCAGCAGCTTAGCAGGGGTTAGTTCACCCCTCCACTTT. The chain has TRBV7-2 and TRBJ1-6, with a tentative D call TRBD1 (5 bases). Looked up from germline, CDR1 is SGHTA and CDR2 is FQGNSA. V lost 0 bases to trimming and J lost 9 bases, with 9 bases between them. CDR3 length: 14 residues. Based on the CDR3 plus reference TRBV7-2 and TRBJ1-6, the full variable domain is GAGVSQSPSNKVTEKGKDVELRCDPISGHTALYWYRQSLGQGLEFLIYFQGNSAPDKSGLPSDRFSAERTGGSVSTLTIQRTQQEDSAVYLCASSLAGVSSPLHFGNGTRLTVT.